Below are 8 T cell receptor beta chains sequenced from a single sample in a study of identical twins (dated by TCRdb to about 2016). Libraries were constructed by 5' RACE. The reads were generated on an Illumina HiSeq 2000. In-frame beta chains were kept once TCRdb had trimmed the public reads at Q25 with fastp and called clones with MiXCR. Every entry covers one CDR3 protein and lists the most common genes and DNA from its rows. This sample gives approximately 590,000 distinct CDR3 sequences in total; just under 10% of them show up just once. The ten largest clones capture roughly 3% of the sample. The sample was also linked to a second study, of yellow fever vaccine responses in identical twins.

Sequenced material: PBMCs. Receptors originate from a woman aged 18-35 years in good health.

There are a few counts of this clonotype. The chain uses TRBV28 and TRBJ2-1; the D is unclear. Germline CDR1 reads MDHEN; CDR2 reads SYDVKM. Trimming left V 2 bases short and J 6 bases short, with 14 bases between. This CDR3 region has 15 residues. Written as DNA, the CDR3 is TGTGCCAGCAGTTTAAAACCAACTCAAATCAATGAGCAGTTCTTC. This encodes CASSLKPTQINEQFF. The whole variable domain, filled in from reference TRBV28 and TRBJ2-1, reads DVKVTQSSRYLVKRTGEKVFLECVQDMDHENMFWYRQDPGLGLRLIYFSYDVKMKEKGDIPEGYSVSREKKERFSLILESASTNQTSMYLCASSLKPTQINEQFFGPGTRLTVL.

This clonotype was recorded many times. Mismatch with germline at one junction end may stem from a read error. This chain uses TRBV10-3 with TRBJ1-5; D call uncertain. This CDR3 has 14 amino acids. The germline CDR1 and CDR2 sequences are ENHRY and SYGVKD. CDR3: CAIREGSGNQPQHF. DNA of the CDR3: TGTGCCATCCGTGAAGGGTCGGGCAATCAGCCCCAGCATTTT.

This chain's CDR3 is CSVLPRDRVLEQFF. The CDR3, as DNA: TGCAGCGTTTTACCGCGGGACAGGGTTCTTGAGCAGTTCTTC. This chain joins TRBV29-1 and TRBJ2-1; 9 nucleotides match TRBD1. The CDR3 is 14 amino acids. The germline gives CDR1 SQVTM, CDR2 ANQGSEA. V lost 5 bases, J lost 9 bases, and 11 bases stayed unmatched.

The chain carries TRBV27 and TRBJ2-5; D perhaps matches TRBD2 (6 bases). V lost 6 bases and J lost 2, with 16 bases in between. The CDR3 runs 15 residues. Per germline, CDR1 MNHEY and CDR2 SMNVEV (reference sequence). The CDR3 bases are TGTGCCAGCAGATCTAGCGCCTCGCTTCAAGAGACCCAGTACTTC. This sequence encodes CASRSSASLQETQYF.

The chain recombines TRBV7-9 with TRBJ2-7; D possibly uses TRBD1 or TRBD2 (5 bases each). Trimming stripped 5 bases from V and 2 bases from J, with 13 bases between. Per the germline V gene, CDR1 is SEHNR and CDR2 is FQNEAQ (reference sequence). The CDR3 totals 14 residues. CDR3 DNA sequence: TGTGCCAGCAGCGCACGGGACGGCCCCTACGAGCAGTACTTC. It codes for CASSARDGPYEQYF.

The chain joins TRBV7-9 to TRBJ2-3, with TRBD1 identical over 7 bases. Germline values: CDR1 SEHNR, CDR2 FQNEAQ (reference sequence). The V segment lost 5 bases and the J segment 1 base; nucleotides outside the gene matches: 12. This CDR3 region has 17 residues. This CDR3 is CASSAGTFDRGTDTQYF. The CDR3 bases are TGTGCCAGCAGCGCCGGGACGTTCGACAGGGGCACAGATACGCAGTATTTT.

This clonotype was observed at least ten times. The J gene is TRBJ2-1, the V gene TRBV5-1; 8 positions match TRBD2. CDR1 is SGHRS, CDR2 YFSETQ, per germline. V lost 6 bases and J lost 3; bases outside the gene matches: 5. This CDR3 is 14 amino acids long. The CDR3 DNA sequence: TGCGCCAGCACCCTCGGGACTAGCTACAATGAGCAGTTCTTC. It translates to CASTLGTSYNEQFF.

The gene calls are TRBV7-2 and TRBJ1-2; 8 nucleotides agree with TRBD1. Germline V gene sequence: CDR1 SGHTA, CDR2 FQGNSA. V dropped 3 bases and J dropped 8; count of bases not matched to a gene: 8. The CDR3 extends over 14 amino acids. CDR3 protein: CASSFIQGAPGYTF. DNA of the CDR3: TGTGCCAGCAGCTTTATTCAGGGGGCGCCCGGCTACACCTTC.